This TCR beta chain was recovered during a study of cytomegalovirus exposure and HLA in healthy donors. The donors were members of the validation cohort comprising about 120 subjects, separate from the approximately 710-subject first cohort. Germline V gene lookup returns CDR1 ENHRY and CDR2 SYGVKD. Trimming shortened V by 6 bases and J by 4 bases, and 12 bases separated the two germline ends. The CDR3 contains 14 residues. General observations from the study: Among TCR sequences, most were rare, though some public TCRs appeared in many donors.

Comment on this clone: Its matching antigen is unknown.

TCRdb keeps only in-frame clones here, not all; method: immunoSEQ multiplex PCR. The data show 55,000 to 70,000 clones, roughly 94% seen once. Sequenced input: PBMCs. The source is a man aged 18 to 29 in good health and CMV-seronegative. The chain uses TRBV10-3 and TRBJ2-2; TRBD1 is a possible D gene (5 bases). CDR3 amino acids: CAIRKTDITGELFF. The CDR3 bases are TGTGCCATCAGGAAGACAGACATCACCGGGGAGCTGTTTTTT.